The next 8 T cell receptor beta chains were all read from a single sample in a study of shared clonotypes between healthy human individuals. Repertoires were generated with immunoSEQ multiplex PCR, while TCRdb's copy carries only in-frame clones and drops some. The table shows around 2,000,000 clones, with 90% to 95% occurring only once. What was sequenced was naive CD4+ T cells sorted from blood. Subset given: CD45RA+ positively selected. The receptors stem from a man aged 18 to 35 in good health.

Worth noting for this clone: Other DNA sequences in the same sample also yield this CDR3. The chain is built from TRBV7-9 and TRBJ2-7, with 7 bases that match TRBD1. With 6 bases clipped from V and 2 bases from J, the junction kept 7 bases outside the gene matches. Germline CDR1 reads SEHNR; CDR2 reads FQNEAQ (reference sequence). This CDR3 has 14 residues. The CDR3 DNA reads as TGTGCCAGCAGACAAACAGGGGATCCCTACGAGCAGTACTTC. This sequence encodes CASRQTGDPYEQYF.

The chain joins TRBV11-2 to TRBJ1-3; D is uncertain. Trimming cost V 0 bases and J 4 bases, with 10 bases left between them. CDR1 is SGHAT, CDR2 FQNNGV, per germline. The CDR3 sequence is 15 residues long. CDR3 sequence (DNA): TGTGCCAGCAGCTTAGAAGGGATGGCAGGAAACACCATATATTTT. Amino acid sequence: CASSLEGMAGNTIYF.

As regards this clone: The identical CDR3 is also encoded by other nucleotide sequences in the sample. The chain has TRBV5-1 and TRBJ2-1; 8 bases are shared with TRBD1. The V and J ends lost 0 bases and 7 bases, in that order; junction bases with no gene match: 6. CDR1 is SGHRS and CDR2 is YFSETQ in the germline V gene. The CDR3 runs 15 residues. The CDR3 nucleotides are TGCGCCAGCAGCTTGGAGGCAGGGGGCGGGAATGAGCAGTTCTTC. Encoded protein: CASSLEAGGGNEQFF.

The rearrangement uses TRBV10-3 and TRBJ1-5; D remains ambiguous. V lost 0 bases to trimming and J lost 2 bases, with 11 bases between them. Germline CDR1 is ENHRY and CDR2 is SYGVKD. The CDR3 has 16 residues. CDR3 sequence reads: CAISESPRAGNQPQHF. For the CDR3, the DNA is TGTGCCATCAGTGAGTCCCCGAGGGCGGGCAATCAGCCCCAGCATTTT.

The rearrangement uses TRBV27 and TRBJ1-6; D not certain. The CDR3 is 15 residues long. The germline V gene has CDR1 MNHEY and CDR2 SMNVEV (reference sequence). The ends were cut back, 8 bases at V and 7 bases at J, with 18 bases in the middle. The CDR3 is CASAWGKVQNSPLHF. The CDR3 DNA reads TGTGCCAGCGCCTGGGGAAAGGTCCAAAATTCACCCCTCCACTTT.

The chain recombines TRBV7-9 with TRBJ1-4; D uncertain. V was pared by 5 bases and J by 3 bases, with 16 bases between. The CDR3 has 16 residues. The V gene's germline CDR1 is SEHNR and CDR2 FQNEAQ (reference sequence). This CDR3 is CASSPAAQFPNEKLFF. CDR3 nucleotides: TGTGCCAGCAGCCCTGCAGCTCAGTTTCCTAATGAAAAACTGTTTTTT.

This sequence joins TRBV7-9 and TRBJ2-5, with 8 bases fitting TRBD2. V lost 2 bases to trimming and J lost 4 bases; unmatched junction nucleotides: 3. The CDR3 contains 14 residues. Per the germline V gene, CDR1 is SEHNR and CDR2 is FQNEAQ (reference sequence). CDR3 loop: CASSLSAGAETQYF. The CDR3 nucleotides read TGTGCCAGCAGCTTATCAGCGGGAGCAGAGACCCAGTACTTC.

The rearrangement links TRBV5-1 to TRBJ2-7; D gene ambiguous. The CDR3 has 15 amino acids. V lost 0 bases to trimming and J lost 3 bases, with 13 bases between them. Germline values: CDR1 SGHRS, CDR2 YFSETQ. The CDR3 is CASSLVAASIYEQYF. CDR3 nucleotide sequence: TGCGCCAGCAGCTTGGTGGCGGCGTCCATCTACGAGCAGTACTTC.